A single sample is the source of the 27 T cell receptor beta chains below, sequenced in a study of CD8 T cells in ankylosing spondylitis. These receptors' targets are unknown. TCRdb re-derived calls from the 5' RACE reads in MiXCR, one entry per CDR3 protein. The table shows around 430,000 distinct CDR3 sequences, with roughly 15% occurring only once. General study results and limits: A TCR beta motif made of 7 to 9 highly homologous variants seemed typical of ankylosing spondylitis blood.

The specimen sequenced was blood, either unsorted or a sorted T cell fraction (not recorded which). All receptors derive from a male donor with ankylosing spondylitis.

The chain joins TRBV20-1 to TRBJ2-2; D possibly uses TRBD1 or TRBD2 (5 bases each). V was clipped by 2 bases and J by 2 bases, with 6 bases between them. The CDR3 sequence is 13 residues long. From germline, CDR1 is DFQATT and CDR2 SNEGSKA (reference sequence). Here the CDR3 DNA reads TGCAGTGCTAGATGGGACAACACCGGGGAGCTGTTTTTT. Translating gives CSARWDNTGELFF.

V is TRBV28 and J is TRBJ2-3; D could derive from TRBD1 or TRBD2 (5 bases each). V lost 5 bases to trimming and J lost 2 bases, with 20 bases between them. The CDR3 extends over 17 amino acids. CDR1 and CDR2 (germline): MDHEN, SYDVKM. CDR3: CASSMPTPGRSTDTQYF. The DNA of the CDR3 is TGTGCCAGCAGTATGCCCACCCCGGGACGTTCCACAGATACGCAGTATTTT. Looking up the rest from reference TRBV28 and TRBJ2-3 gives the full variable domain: DVKVTQSSRYLVKRTGEKVFLECVQDMDHENMFWYRQDPGLGLRLIYFSYDVKMKEKGDIPEGYSVSREKKERFSLILESASTNQTSMYLCASSMPTPGRSTDTQYFGPGTRLTVL.

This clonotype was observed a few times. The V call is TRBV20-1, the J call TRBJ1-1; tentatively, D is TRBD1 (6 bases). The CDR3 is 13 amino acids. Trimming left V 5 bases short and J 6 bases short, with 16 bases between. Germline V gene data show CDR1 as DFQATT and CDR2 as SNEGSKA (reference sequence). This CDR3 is CSAPWGGLAEAFF. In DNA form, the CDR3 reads TGCAGTGCTCCCTGGGGGGGGCTGGCTGAAGCTTTCTTT.

The CDR3 sequence: CASSRTPDRLRNQPQHF. The CDR3 DNA follows: TGTGCCAGTAGTAGGACACCCGACCGGCTGCGCAATCAGCCCCAGCATTTT. The chain couples TRBV19 to TRBJ1-5; D might be TRBD1 (5 bases). V lost 4 bases and J 2 bases, leaving 18 bases between the germline ends. Germline V gene sequence: CDR1 LNHDA, CDR2 SQIVND (reference sequence). This CDR3 has 17 amino acids.

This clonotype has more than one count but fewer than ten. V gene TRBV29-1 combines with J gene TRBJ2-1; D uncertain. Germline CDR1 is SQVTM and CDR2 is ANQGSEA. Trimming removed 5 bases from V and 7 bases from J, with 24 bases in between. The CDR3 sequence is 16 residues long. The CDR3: CSVTSFAGLSRNEQFF. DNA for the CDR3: TGCAGCGTTACTTCATTCGCCGGTTTGAGCCGGAATGAGCAGTTCTTC.

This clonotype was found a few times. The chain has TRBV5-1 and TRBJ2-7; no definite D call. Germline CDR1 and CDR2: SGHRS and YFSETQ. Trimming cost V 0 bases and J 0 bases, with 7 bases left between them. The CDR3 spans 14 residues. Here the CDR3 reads CASSLDADSYEQYF. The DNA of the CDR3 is TGCGCCAGCAGCTTGGACGCAGACTCCTACGAGCAGTACTTC. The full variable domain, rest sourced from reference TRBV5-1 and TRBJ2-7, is KAGVTQTPRYLIKTRGQQVTLSCSPISGHRSVSWYQQTPGQGLQFLFEYFSETQRNKGNFPGRFSGRQFSNSRSEMNVSTLELGDSALYLCASSLDADSYEQYFGPGTRLTVT.

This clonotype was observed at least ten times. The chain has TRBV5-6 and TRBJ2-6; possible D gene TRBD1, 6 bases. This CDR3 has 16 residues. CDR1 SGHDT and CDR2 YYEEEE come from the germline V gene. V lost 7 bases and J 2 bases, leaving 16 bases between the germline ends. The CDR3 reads CASGKQGLAGANVLTF. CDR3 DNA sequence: TGTGCCAGCGGCAAACAGGGTCTTGCTGGGGCCAACGTCCTGACTTTC.

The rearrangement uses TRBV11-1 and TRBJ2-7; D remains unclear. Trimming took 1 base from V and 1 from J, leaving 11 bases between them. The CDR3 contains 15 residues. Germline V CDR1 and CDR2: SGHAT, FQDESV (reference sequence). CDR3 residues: CASSLDFGTSYEQYF. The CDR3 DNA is TGTGCCAGCAGCTTAGATTTCGGCACTTCCTACGAGCAGTACTTC.

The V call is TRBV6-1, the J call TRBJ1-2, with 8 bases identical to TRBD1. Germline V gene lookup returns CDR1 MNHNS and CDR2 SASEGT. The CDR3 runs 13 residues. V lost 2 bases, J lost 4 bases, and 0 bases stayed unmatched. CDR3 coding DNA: TGTGCCAGCAGTGAACAGGGGGCCTATGGCTACACCTTC. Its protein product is CASSEQGAYGYTF.

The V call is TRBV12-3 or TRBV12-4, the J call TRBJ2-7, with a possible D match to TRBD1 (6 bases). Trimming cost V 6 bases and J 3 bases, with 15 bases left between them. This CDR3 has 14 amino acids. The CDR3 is CASSSTGKGYEQYF. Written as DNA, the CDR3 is TGTGCCAGCAGCTCAACAGGGAAGGGCTACGAGCAGTACTTC.

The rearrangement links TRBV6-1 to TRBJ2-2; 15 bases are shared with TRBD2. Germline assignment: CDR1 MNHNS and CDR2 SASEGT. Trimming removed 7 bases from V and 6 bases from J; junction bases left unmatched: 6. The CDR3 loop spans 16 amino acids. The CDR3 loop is CASTPRTSGRAGELFF. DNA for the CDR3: TGTGCCAGCACCCCCAGGACTAGCGGGAGGGCCGGGGAGCTGTTTTTT.

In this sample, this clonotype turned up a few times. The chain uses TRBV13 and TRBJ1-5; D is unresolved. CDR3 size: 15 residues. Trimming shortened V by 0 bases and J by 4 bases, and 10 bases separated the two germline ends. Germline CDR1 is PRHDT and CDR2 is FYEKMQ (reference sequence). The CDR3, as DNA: TGTGCCAGCAGCTTAGGACGGACGAAAAATCAGCCCCAGCATTTT. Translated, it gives CASSLGRTKNQPQHF.

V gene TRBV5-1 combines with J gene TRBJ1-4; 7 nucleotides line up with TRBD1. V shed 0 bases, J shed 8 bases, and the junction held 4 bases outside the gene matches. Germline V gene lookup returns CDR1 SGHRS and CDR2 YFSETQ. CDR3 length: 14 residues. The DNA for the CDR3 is TGCGCCAGCAGCTTGGGAGGGGGCGACGAAAAACTGTTTTTT. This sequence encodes CASSLGGGDEKLFF. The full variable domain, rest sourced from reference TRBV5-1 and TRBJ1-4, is KAGVTQTPRYLIKTRGQQVTLSCSPISGHRSVSWYQQTPGQGLQFLFEYFSETQRNKGNFPGRFSGRQFSNSRSEMNVSTLELGDSALYLCASSLGGGDEKLFFGSGTQLSVL.

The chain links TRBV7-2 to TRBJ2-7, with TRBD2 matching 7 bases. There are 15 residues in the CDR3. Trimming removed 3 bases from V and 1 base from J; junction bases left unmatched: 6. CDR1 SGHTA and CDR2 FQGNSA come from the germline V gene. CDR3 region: CASSFLSGESYEQYF. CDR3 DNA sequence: TGTGCCAGCAGCTTCCTCAGCGGGGAATCCTACGAGCAGTACTTC.

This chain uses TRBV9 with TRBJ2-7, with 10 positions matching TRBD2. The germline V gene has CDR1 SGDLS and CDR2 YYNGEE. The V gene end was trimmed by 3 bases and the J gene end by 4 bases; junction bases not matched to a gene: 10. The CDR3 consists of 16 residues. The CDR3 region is CASSAQSSGSMYEQYF. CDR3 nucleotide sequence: TGTGCCAGCAGCGCCCAATCTAGCGGGAGTATGTACGAGCAGTACTTC.

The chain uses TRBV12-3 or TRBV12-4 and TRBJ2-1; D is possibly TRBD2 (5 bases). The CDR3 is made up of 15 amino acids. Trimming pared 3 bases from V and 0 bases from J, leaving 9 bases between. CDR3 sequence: CASSFRGGSYNEQFF. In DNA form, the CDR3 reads TGTGCCAGCAGTTTCAGAGGAGGCTCCTACAATGAGCAGTTCTTC.

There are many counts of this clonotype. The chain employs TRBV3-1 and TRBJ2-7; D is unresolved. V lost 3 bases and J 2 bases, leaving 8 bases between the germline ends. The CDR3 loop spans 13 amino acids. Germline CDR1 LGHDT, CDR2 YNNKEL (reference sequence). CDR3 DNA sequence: TGTGCCAGCAGCCATAATGAACCCTACGAGCAGTACTTC. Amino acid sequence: CASSHNEPYEQYF.

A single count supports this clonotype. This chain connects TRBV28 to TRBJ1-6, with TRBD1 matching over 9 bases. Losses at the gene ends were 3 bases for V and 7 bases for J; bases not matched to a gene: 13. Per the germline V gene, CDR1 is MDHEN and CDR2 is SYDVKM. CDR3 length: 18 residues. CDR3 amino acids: CASSFGTGMVGVNSPLHF. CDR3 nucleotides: TGTGCCAGCAGTTTCGGGACAGGGATGGTCGGGGTAAATTCACCCCTCCACTTT.

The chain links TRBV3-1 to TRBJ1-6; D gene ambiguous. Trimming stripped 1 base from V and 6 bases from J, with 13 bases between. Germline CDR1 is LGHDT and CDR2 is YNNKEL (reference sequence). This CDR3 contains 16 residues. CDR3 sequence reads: CASSQGGTGLNSPLHF. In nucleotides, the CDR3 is TGTGCCAGCAGCCAAGGGGGTACTGGCCTTAATTCACCCCTCCACTTT.

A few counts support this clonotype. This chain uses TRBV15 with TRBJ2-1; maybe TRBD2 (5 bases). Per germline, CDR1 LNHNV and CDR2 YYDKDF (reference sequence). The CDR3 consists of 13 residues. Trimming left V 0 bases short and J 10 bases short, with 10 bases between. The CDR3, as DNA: TGTGCCACCAGCAGAGACCCGAGGGAGGAGCAGTTCTTC. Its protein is CATSRDPREEQFF.

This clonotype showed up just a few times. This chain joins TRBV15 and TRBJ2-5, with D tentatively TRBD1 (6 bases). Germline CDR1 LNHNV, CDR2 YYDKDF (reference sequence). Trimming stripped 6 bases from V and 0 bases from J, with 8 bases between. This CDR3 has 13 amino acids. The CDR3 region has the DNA TGTGCCACCAGAACAGGGTACCAAGAGACCCAGTACTTC. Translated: CATRTGYQETQYF.

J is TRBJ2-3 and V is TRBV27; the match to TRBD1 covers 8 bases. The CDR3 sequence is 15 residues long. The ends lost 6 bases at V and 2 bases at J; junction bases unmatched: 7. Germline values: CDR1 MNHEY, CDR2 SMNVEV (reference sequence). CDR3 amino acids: CASRHRDRSTDTQYF. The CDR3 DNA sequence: TGTGCCAGCAGACACCGGGACAGGTCCACAGATACGCAGTATTTT.

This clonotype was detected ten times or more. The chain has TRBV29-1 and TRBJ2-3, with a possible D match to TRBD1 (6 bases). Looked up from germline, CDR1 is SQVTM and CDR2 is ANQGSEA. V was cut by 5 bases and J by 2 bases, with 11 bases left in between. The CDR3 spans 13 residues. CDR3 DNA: TGCAGCGTTACCGGACAGATCACAGATACGCAGTATTTT. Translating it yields CSVTGQITDTQYF.

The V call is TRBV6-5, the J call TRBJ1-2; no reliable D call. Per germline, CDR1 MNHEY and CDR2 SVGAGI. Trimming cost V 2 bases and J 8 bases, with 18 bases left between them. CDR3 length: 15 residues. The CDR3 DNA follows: TGTGCCAGCAGTTACACACATCGAGGGAGCGGGGGCTACACCTTC. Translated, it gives CASSYTHRGSGGYTF.

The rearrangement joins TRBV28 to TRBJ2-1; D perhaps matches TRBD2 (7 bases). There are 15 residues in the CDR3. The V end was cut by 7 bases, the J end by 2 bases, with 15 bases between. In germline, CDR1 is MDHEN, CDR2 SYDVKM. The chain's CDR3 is CASTPGGGPYNEQFF. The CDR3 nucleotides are TGTGCCAGCACCCCGGGGGGCGGGCCCTACAATGAGCAGTTCTTC. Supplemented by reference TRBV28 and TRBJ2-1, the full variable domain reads DVKVTQSSRYLVKRTGEKVFLECVQDMDHENMFWYRQDPGLGLRLIYFSYDVKMKEKGDIPEGYSVSREKKERFSLILESASTNQTSMYLCASTPGGGPYNEQFFGPGTRLTVL.

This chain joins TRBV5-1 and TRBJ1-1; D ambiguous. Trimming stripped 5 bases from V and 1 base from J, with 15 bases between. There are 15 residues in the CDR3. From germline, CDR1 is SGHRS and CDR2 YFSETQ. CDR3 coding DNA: TGCGCCAGCAGTTTATCCACCCAACCGAACACTGAAGCTTTCTTT. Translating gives CASSLSTQPNTEAFF.

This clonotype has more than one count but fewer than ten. The CDR3 loop reads CASSLAGVKGYTF. The CDR3 DNA reads TGCGCCAGCAGCTTAGCAGGGGTGAAGGGCTACACCTTC. The rearrangement joins TRBV5-1 to TRBJ1-2; TRBD1 is a possible D gene (6 bases). Germline-derived CDR1 and CDR2 are SGHRS and YFSETQ. The V and J ends lost 2 bases and 8 bases respectively, with 13 bases between them. This CDR3 is 13 amino acids long.